The next 10 T cell receptor beta chains were all read from a single sample in a study of T cells after yellow fever vaccination. MiXCR, applied by TCRdb to the 5' RACE reads, yields one record per CDR3 protein. Of roughly 500,000 distinct CDR3 sequences detected, around 21% appear once; the ten largest clones hold approximately 15%. The specimen was PBMCs, collected 15 days after the yellow fever booster vaccination. All receptors derive from a man younger than 45 who received the YFV17D yellow fever vaccine.

There are a few counts of this clonotype. V and J are TRBV20-1 and TRBJ2-5; D perhaps matches TRBD2 (6 bases). Germline V lookup: CDR1 DFQATT, CDR2 SNEGSKA (reference sequence). V was cut by 6 bases and J by 7 bases, with 21 bases left in between. The CDR3 runs 14 residues. DNA for the CDR3: TGCAGTGCCCCACAAGGTCGGGAGAGTTGGACCCAGTACTTC. This sequence encodes CSAPQGRESWTQYF.

This clonotype was counted a few times. The chain employs TRBV19 and TRBJ1-1, with D unclear. Trimming cost V 5 bases and J 1 base, with 17 bases left between them. CDR3 length: 16 residues. The germline V gene encodes CDR1 LNHDA and CDR2 SQIVND (reference sequence). DNA of the CDR3: TGTGCCAGTAGTTCAAAGGGTCGTGGCCGGAACACTGAAGCTTTCTTT. Translating gives CASSSKGRGRNTEAFF.

This clonotype has just a few counts. This chain uses TRBV14 with TRBJ2-1, with 8 positions matching TRBD1. Germline V lookup: CDR1 SGHDN, CDR2 FVKESK. V was clipped by 4 bases and J by 0 bases; unmatched bases: 5. The CDR3 has 16 amino acids. The CDR3, as DNA: TGTGCCAGCAGCCCAGGGACAGGACTCTCCTACAATGAGCAGTTCTTC. The encoded protein is CASSPGTGLSYNEQFF.

The chain combines TRBV12-3 or TRBV12-4 with TRBJ2-1, with 10 nucleotides matching TRBD1. V dropped 6 bases and J dropped 7; count of bases not matched to a gene: 6. There are 14 residues in the CDR3. CDR3 amino acids: CASSPGQGGNEQFF. The CDR3, as DNA: TGTGCCAGCAGCCCCGGACAGGGGGGTAATGAGCAGTTCTTC.

This clonotype was seen a few times. The rearrangement joins TRBV6-2 or TRBV6-3 to TRBJ2-7, with D possibly called TRBD1 or TRBD2 (5 bases each). The CDR3 runs to 15 residues. Trimming removed 8 bases from V and 0 bases from J, with 17 bases in between. Germline V lookup: CDR1 MNHEY, CDR2 SVGEGT. The CDR3 sequence is CASLGVGASSYEQYF. In DNA, the CDR3 is TGTGCCAGCCTGGGGGTTGGCGCGAGCTCCTACGAGCAGTACTTC.

This clonotype was counted only a few times. An end of the junction differs from the germline gene, which may be a read error. V and J are TRBV7-7 and TRBJ2-2; D possibly corresponds to TRBD1 (5 bases). This CDR3 is built from 13 residues. Germline CDR1 and CDR2: SSHAT and FNYEAQ (reference sequence). The CDR3 protein is CASSPDRGGELFF. The CDR3 DNA is TGTGCTAGCAGCCCCGACAGAGGCGGGGAGCTGTTTTTT.

This clonotype was recorded a few times. V gene TRBV6-1 combines with J gene TRBJ2-2; the D gene is possibly TRBD2 (6 bases). Germline V gives CDR1 MNHNS, CDR2 SASEGT. V was pared by 6 bases and J by 5 bases, with 10 bases between. The CDR3 is 13 amino acids. The CDR3 DNA is TGTGCCAGCAGCACCGGGGGAACCGGGGAGCTGTTTTTT. Translated, it gives CASSTGGTGELFF.

This rearrangement joins TRBV6-5 to TRBJ2-5, with D tentatively TRBD1 or TRBD2 (5 bases each). This CDR3 is built from 16 residues. Trimming stripped 2 bases from V and 2 bases from J, with 15 bases between. Germline V gene lookup returns CDR1 MNHEY and CDR2 SVGAGI. The CDR3 coding sequence is TGTGCCAGCAGTTACCATGGGACCTTAGGACAAGAGACCCAGTACTTC. This codes for CASSYHGTLGQETQYF.

This chain links TRBV5-1 with TRBJ1-1, with D unresolved. Germline V gives CDR1 SGHRS, CDR2 YFSETQ. The CDR3 length is 14 residues. With 0 bases removed from V and 1 base from J, the gap between germline ends came to 7 bases. The CDR3 DNA reads TGCGCCAGCAGCTTGGAAAATCCGAACACTGAAGCTTTCTTT. It codes for CASSLENPNTEAFF.

The gene calls are TRBV20-1 and TRBJ2-2; TRBD2 matches 11 bases. V lost 0 bases, J lost 6 bases, and 15 bases stayed unmatched. The CDR3 runs to 19 residues. Germline lookup yields CDR1 DFQATT and CDR2 SNEGSKA (reference sequence). DNA for the CDR3: TGCAGTGCTAGAGACGACGGGACAGGTCTAGCGGGAGGTTCCGGGGAGCTGTTTTTT. Protein product: CSARDDGTGLAGGSGELFF.